A single sample gave rise to the 2 T cell receptor beta chains below, sequenced in a study of PD-L1 blockade in urothelial cancer. TCRdb's table, derived via immunoSEQ multiplex PCR, lists solely in-frame clones and lacks some. This sample yields more than 50,000 clones, of which about four fifths are seen a single time; roughly 4% belongs to the top ten. The sequencing here drew on PBMCs, taken around atezolizumab (anti-PD-L1) treatment. The receptors were gathered from a man aged 65 to 85 with urothelial cancer.

Only a few counts were recorded for this clone. This sequence joins TRBV4-1 and TRBJ2-7; unclear D gene. The germline CDR1 and CDR2 sequences are MGHRA and YSYEKL. The CDR3 covers 14 residues. The V gene lost 3 bases and the J gene lost 7 bases, with 16 bases spanning the gap. For the CDR3, the DNA is TGCGCCAGCAGCCAGAATATGGATGCTAGGGAGCAGTACTTC. Its translation: CASSQNMDAREQYF.

The chain has TRBV19 and TRBJ2-7, with TRBD2 matching over 8 bases. Per the germline V gene, CDR1 is LNHDA and CDR2 is SQIVND (reference sequence). The CDR3 covers 15 residues. Trimming at V came to 3 bases and at J to 6 bases, leaving 10 bases not matched to a gene. Here the CDR3 DNA reads TGTGCCAGTAGTATCGGGCGGACTAGCTTGAGCGAGCAGTACTTC. Translating gives CASSIGRTSLSEQYF.